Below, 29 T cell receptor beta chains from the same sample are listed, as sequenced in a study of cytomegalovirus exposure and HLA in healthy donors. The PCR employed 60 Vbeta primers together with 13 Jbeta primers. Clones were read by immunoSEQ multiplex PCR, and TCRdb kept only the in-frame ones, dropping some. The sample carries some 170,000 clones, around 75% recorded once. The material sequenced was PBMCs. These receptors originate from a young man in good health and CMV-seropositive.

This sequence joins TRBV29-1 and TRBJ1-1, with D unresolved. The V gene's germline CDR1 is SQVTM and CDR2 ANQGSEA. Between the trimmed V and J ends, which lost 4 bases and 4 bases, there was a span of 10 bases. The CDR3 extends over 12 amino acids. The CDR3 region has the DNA TGCAGCGTTGGTAGCCTTACCACTGAAGCTTTCTTT. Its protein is CSVGSLTTEAFF.

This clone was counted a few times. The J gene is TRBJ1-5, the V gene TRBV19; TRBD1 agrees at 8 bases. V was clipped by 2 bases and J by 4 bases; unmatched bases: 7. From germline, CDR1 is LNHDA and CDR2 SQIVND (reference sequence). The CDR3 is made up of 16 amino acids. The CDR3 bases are TGTGCCAGTAGTATACCGACAGGGGTCGGGAATCAGCCCCAGCATTTT. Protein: CASSIPTGVGNQPQHF. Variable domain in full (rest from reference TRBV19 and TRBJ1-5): DGGITQSPKYLFRKEGQNVTLSCEQNLNHDAMYWYRQDPGQGLRLIYYSQIVNDFQKGDIAEGYSVSREKKESFPLTVTSAQKNPTAFYLCASSIPTGVGNQPQHFGDGTRLSIL.

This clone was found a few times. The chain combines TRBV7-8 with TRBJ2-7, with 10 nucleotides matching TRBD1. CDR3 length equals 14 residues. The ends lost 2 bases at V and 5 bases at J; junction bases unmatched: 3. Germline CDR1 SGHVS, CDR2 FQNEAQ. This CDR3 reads CASSLTGTGDEQYV. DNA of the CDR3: TGTGCCAGCAGCTTAACCGGGACAGGGGACGAGCAGTACGTC.

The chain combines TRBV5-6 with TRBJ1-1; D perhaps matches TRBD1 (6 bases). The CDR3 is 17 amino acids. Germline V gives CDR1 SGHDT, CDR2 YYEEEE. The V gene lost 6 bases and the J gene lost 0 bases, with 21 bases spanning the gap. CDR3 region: CASTPIGGRELNTEAFF. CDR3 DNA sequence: TGTGCCAGCACCCCAATAGGGGGTCGTGAGCTGAACACTGAAGCTTTCTTT.

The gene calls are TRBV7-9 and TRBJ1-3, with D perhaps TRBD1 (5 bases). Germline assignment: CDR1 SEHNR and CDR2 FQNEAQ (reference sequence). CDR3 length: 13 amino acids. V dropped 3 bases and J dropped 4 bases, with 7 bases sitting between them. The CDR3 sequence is CASSLAGGNTIYF. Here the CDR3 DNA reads TGTGCCAGCAGCTTGGCAGGGGGAAACACCATATATTTT.

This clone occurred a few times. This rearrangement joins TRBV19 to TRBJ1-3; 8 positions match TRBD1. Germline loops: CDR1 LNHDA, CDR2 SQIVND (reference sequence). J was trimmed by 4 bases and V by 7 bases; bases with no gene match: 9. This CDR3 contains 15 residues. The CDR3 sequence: CASTYGRTGGNTIYF. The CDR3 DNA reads TGTGCCAGTACTTATGGCCGGACAGGGGGAAACACCATATATTTT.

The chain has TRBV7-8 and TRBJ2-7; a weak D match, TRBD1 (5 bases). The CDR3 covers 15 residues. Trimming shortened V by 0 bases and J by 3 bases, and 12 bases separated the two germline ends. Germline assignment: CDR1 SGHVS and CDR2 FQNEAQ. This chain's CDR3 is CASSLADRPNYEQYV. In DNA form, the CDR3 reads TGTGCCAGCAGCTTAGCAGACAGACCGAACTACGAGCAGTACGTC.

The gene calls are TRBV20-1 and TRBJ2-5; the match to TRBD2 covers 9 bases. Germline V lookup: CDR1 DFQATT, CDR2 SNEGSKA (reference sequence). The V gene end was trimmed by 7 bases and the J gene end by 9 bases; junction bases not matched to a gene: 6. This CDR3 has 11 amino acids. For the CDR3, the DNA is TGCAGTGTGGAGCGGGAGGTGGCCCAGTACTTC. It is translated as CSVEREVAQYF.

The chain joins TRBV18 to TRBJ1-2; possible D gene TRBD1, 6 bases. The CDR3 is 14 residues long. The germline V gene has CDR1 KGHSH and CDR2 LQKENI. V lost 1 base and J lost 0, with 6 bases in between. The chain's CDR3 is CASSPQGANYGYTF. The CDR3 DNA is TGTGCCAGCTCACCACAGGGGGCTAACTATGGCTACACCTTC.

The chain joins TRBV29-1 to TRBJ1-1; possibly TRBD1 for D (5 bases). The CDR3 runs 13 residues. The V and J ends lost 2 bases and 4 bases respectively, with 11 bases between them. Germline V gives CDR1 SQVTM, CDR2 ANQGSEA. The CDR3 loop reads CSVENIRGTEAFF. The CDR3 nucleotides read TGCAGCGTTGAAAACATTAGGGGCACTGAAGCTTTCTTT.

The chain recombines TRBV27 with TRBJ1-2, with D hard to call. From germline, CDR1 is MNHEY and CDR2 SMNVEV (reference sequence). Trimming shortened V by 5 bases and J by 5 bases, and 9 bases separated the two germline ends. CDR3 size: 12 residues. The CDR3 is CASSPGYYGYTF. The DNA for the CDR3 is TGTGCCAGCAGTCCCGGGTATTATGGCTACACCTTC.

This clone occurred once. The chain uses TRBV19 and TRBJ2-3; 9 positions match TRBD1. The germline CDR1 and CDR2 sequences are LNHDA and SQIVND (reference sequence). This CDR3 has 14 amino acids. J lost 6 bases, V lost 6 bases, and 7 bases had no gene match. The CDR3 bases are TGTGCCAGTAGGATGACAGGGGGGTCGGATACGCAGTATTTT. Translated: CASRMTGGSDTQYF.

The CDR3 DNA is TGTGCCAGTAGCCCCCTTCTGGCCGTATTAGAGGTCCAGCCCCAGCATTTT. Residues: CASSPLLAVLEVQPQHF. The V call is TRBV19, the J call TRBJ1-5; D unclear. This CDR3 contains 17 residues. Trimming pared 6 bases from V and 7 bases from J, leaving 25 bases between. CDR1 is LNHDA, CDR2 SQIVND, per germline (reference sequence).

The CDR3 spells CASSSPGTTIQETQYF. CDR3 in DNA: TGTGCCAGCAGCTCCCCCGGGACTACCATACAAGAGACCCAGTACTTC. The rearrangement links TRBV11-3 to TRBJ2-5; 7 nucleotides agree with TRBD2. This CDR3 has 16 amino acids. With V trimmed by 4 bases and J by 2 bases, 10 bases remained unmatched. Germline V lookup: CDR1 SGHNT, CDR2 YENEEA.

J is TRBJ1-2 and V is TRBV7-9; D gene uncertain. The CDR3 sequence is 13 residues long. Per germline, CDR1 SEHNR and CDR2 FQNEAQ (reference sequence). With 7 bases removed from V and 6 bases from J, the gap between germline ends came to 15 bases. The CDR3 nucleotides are TGTGCCAGCACCACCCAGCTAGGAAATGGCTACACCTTC. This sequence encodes CASTTQLGNGYTF.

The CDR3 spells CASNEQGGDTEAFF. CDR3 in DNA: TGTGCCAGCAACGAACAGGGAGGGGACACTGAAGCTTTCTTT. The genes are TRBV7-9 and TRBJ1-1, with D perhaps matching TRBD1 (6 bases). The CDR3 loop spans 14 amino acids. Per the germline V gene, CDR1 is SEHNR and CDR2 is FQNEAQ (reference sequence). Trimming shortened V by 7 bases and J by 3 bases, and 15 bases separated the two germline ends.

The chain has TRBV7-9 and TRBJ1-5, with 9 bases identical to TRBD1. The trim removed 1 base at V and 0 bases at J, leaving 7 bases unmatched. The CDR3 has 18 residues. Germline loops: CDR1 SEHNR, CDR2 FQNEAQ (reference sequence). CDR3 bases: TGTGCCAGCAGCTTAGGGACAGGGGACCGATATAGCAATCAGCCCCAGCATTTT. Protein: CASSLGTGDRYSNQPQHF.

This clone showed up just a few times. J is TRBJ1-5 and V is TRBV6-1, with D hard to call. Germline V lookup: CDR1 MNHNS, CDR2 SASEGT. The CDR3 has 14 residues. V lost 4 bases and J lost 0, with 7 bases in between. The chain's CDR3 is CASSVPYSNQPQHF. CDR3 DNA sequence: TGTGCCAGCAGTGTACCCTATAGCAATCAGCCCCAGCATTTT.

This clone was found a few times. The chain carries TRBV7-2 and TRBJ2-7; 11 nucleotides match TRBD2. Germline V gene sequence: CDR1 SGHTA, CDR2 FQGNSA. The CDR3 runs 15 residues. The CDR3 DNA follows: TGTGCCAGCAGCGTAGCGGGAGGGACCCAATACGAGCAGTACGTC. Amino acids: CASSVAGGTQYEQYV.

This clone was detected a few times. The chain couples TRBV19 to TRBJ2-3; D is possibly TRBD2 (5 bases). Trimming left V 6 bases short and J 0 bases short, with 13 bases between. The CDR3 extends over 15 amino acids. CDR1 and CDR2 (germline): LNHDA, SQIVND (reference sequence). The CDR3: CASRLGGLSTDTQYF. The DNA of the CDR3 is TGTGCCAGTAGGCTGGGCGGGCTTAGCACAGATACGCAGTATTTT.

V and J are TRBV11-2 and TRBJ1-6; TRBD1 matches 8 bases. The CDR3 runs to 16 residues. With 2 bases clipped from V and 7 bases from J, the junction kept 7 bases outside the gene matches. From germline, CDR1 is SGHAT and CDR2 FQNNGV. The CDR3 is CASSLPFRDRNSPLHF. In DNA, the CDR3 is TGTGCCAGCAGCTTACCTTTCCGGGACAGGAATTCACCCCTCCACTTT.

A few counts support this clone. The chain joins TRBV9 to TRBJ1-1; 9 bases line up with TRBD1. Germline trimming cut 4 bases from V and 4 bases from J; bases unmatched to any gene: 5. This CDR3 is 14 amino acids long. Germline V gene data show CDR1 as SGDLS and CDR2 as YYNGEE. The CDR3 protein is CASSPLQGATEAFF. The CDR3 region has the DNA TGTGCCAGCAGCCCATTACAGGGGGCCACTGAAGCTTTCTTT.

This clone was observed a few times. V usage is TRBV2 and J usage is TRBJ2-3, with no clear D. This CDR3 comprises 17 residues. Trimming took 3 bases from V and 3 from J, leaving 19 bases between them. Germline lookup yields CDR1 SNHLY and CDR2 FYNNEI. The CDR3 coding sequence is TGTGCCAGCAGTGAGGGCTTGACCTACTCTGTGACAGATACGCAGTATTTT. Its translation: CASSEGLTYSVTDTQYF.

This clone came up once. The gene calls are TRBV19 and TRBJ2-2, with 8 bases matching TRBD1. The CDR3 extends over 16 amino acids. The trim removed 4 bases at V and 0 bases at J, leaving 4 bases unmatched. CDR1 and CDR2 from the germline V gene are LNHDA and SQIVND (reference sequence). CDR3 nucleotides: TGTGCCAGTAGTACCCTGGACAGGGCGAACACCGGGGAGCTGTTTTTT. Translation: CASSTLDRANTGELFF.

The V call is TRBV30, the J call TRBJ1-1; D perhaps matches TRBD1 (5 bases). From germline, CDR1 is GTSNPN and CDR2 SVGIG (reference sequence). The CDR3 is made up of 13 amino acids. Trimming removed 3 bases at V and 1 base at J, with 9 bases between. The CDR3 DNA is TGTGCCTGGAGCTGGGGGGGGAACACTGAAGCTTTCTTT. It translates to CAWSWGGNTEAFF.

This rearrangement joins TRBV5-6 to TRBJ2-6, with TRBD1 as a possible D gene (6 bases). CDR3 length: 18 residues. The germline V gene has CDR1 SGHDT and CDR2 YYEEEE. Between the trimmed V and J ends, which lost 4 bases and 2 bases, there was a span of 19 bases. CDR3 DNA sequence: TGTGCCAGCAGCCTACAGGGCTCAGGTGAGACTGGGGCCAACGTCCTGACTTTC. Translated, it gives CASSLQGSGETGANVLTF.

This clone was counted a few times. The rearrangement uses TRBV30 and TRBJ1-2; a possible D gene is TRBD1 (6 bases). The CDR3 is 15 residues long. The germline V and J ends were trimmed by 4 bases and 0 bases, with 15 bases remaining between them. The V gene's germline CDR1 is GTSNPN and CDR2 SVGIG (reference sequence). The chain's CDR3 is CAWTPDRRPNYGYTF. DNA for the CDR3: TGTGCCTGGACCCCTGACAGGAGACCTAACTATGGCTACACCTTC.

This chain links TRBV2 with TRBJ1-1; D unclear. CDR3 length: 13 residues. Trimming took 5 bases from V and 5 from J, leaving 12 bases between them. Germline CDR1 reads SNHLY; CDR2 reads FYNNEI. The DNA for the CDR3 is TGTGCCAGCAGTAGGCGCGCGGGTACTGAAGCTTTCTTT. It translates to CASSRRAGTEAFF.

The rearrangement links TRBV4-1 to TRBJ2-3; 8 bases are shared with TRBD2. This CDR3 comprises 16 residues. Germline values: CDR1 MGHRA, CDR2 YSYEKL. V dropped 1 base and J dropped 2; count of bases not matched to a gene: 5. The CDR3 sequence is CASSQVGLGTTDTQYF. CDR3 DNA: TGCGCCAGCAGCCAAGTGGGACTAGGCACCACAGATACGCAGTATTTT.